A few counts support the clone carrying this T cell receptor (beta chain). The data were taken from a study of beta chain features in type 1 diabetes. cDNA synthesis used the whole RNA isolate, giving expressed TCRB sequences. Generated by immunoSEQ multiplex PCR, the TCRdb table keeps only in-frame clones and is missing some. Altogether about 150,000 clones are present, around 10% being singletons, with the ten largest covering roughly 2%. The source of this sequence is a man aged 18 to 29 in good health. Sequenced sample: central memory CD4+ T cells from blood.

The CDR3 sequence is CASSRTDSNNEQFF. The DNA for the CDR3 is TGTGCCAGCAGTCGAACGGACAGCAACAATGAGCAGTTCTTC. J is TRBJ2-1 and V is TRBV11-3; weak D call: TRBD1 (6 bases). CDR1 SGHNT and CDR2 YENEEA come from the germline V gene. The CDR3 length is 14 residues. Trimming shortened V by 6 bases and J by 5 bases, and 14 bases separated the two germline ends.